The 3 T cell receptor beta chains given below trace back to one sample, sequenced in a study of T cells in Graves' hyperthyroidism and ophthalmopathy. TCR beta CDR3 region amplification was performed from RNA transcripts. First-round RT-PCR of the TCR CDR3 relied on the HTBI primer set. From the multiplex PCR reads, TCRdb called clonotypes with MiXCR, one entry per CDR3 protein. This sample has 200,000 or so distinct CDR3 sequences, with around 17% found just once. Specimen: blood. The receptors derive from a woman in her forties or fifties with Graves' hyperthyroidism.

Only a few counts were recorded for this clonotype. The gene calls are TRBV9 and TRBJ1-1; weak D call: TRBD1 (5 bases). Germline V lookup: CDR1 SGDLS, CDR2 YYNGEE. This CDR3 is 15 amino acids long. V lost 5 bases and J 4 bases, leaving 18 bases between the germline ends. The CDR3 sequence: CASSSLGGGVTEAFF. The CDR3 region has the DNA TGTGCCAGCAGTTCCCTTGGGGGGGGGGTCACTGAAGCTTTCTTT.

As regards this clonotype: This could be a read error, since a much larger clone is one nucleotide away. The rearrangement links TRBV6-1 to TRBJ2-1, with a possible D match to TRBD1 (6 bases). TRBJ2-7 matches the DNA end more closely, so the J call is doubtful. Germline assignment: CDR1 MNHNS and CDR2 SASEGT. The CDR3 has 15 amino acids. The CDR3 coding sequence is TGTGCCAGCAGATGGACAGATAGGGCCTACAATGAGCAGTACTTC. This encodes CASRWTDRAYNEQYF.

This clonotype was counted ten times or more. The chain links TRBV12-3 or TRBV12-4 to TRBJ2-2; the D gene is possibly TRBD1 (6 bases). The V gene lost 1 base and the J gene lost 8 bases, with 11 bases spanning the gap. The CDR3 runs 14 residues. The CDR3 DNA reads TGTGCCAGCAGTTTAGGAGGGGGAGTTGGGGAGCTGTTTTTT. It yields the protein CASSLGGGVGELFF.